The 12 T cell receptor beta chains below were found in one sample sequenced in a study of blood T cell repertoires in COVID-19. Generated by immunoSEQ multiplex PCR, the TCRdb table keeps only in-frame clones and is missing some. Among over 130,000 clones listed, 70% to 90% were seen once. The specimen sequenced was peripheral blood. The receptors come from a human donor in a cohort sampled during active COVID-19.

The gene calls are TRBV21-1 and TRBJ2-1; the tabulated D call, TRBD2, remains unverified against the DNA. TRBV21-1 is tagged as a pseudogene. The CDR3 sequence is 18 residues long. The CDR3 reads CASSPAGGKSRERNEQFF. CDR3 in DNA: TGTGCCAGCAGCCCAGCGGGGGGCAAAAGTAGAGAGAGAAATGAGCAGTTCTTC.

The chain couples TRBV5-4 to TRBJ2-5, with 8 bases that match TRBD2. The CDR3 is made up of 15 amino acids. The trim removed 4 bases at V and 1 base at J, leaving 6 bases unmatched. Per germline, CDR1 SGHNT and CDR2 YYREEE (reference sequence). The CDR3 bases are TGTGCCAGCAGCAGCAAACTAGCGGCCCAAGAGACCCAGTACTTC. Translation: CASSSKLAAQETQYF. Combining the CDR3 with reference TRBV5-4 and TRBJ2-5 gives the whole variable domain ETGVTQSPTHLIKTRGQQVTLRCSSQSGHNTVSWYQQALGQGPQFIFQYYREEENGRGNFPPRFSGLQFPNYSSELNVNALELDDSALYLCASSSKLAAQETQYFGPGTRLLVL.

V and J are TRBV4-1 and TRBJ1-2, with D perhaps TRBD1 (5 bases). The germline V gene encodes CDR1 MGHRA and CDR2 YSYEKL. Deletions cut 5 bases from V and 0 bases from J, with 13 bases between. The CDR3 consists of 15 residues. DNA of the CDR3: TGCGCCAGCAGCTATCGACAGTCGCCTAACTATGGCTACACCTTC. Translation gives CASSYRQSPNYGYTF.

V gene TRBV9 combines with J gene TRBJ2-7; 7 bases match TRBD2. Losses at the gene ends were 0 bases for V and 6 bases for J; bases not matched to a gene: 6. Germline values: CDR1 SGDLS, CDR2 YYNGEE. CDR3 length: 14 amino acids. CDR3 sequence (DNA): TGTGCCAGCAGCGTAGGACAGACTAGCACCGAGCAGTACTTC. Its translation is CASSVGQTSTEQYF.

The chain couples TRBV2 to TRBJ2-3; tentatively, D is TRBD1 (6 bases). Trimming removed 6 bases from V and 1 base from J, with 20 bases in between. Germline V lookup: CDR1 SNHLY, CDR2 FYNNEI. CDR3 length equals 17 residues. This CDR3 reads CASSHGLGARGTDTQYF. Written as DNA, the CDR3 is TGTGCCAGCAGCCATGGACTGGGGGCGAGGGGCACAGATACGCAGTATTTT.

The count of this clone is one. This chain joins TRBV3-1 (or the pseudogene TRBV3-2) and TRBJ2-7; unclear D gene. CDR1 LGHDT and CDR2 YNNKEL come from the germline V gene (reference sequence). The V and J ends lost 3 bases and 0 bases respectively, with 6 bases between them. The CDR3 runs to 13 residues. As DNA, the CDR3 is TGTGCCAGCAGCCAGGCGGTCTCCTACGAGCAGTACTTC. It codes for CASSQAVSYEQYF.

A single count supports this clone. For the CDR3, the DNA is TGTGCCTGGAGTGTGGTCGGACAGGGCGACTCTGGAAACACCATATATTTT. Translating it yields CAWSVVGQGDSGNTIYF. This chain connects TRBV30 to TRBJ1-3, with 8 positions matching TRBD1. V shed 0 bases, J shed 0 bases, and the junction held 7 bases outside the gene matches. From germline, CDR1 is GTSNPN and CDR2 SVGIG (reference sequence). The CDR3 is 17 residues long.

The J gene is TRBJ2-3, the V gene TRBV2, with 8 bases identical to TRBD2. V lost 7 bases, J lost 3 bases, and 9 bases stayed unmatched. The CDR3 sequence is 15 residues long. Looked up from germline, CDR1 is SNHLY and CDR2 is FYNNEI. CDR3 DNA sequence: TGTGCCAGCATGGGGTTAGCGGGAATAACAGATACGCAGTATTTT. The encoded protein is CASMGLAGITDTQYF.

The chain is built from TRBV15 and TRBJ2-2; 7 positions match TRBD2. The V and J ends lost 5 bases and 5 bases, in that order; junction bases with no gene match: 11. This CDR3 is 16 amino acids long. Looked up from germline, CDR1 is LNHNV and CDR2 is YYDKDF (reference sequence). The CDR3, as DNA: TGTGCCACCAGCCCGCGGGCTAGCGGACCTACCGGGGAGCTGTTTTTT. Amino acid sequence: CATSPRASGPTGELFF.

V gene TRBV2 combines with J gene TRBJ2-3; D perhaps matches TRBD1 (5 bases). Germline V gene data show CDR1 as SNHLY and CDR2 as FYNNEI. The CDR3 spans 12 residues. Trimming pared 7 bases from V and 6 bases from J, leaving 11 bases between. CDR3 sequence: CASIGRADTQYF. In nucleotides, the CDR3 is TGTGCCAGCATAGGCAGGGCGGATACGCAGTATTTT.

CDR3 nucleotide sequence: TGTGCCTGGAGTTGGATAGCGGTCAAGGGGTCCGAGCAGTACTTC. Translated, it gives CAWSWIAVKGSEQYF. V gene TRBV30 combines with J gene TRBJ2-7, with a possible D match to TRBD2 (6 bases). V lost 2 bases and J lost 6, with 20 bases in between. Germline V gene sequence: CDR1 GTSNPN, CDR2 SVGIG (reference sequence). This CDR3 is 15 amino acids long.

CDR3 in DNA: TGTGCCTGGAGTGGTGGCGGGGTCTACAATGAGCAGTTCTTC. It specifies CAWSGGGVYNEQFF. The J gene is TRBJ2-1, the V gene TRBV30; D is possibly TRBD2 (6 bases). Germline V gene lookup returns CDR1 GTSNPN and CDR2 SVGIG (reference sequence). The CDR3 consists of 14 residues. V lost 1 base to trimming and J lost 3 bases, with 10 bases between them.